This T cell receptor (beta chain) was documented in a study of early T cells in non-severe SARS-CoV-2 infection. This clonotype was seen many times. The antigen remains unidentified. Individual cDNA molecules received unique molecular identifiers during library preparation. A single record per CDR3 protein comes from TCRdb applying MiXCR to the 5' RACE reads. The table records 26,000 or so distinct CDR3 sequences, roughly 4.6% of them present only once. Germline CDR1 is SGHNT and CDR2 is YENEEA. CDR3 length: 16 amino acids. The V and J ends lost 7 bases and 7 bases respectively, with 23 bases between them. Study-wide results and caveats: VDJdb matching, biased toward anti-spike CD8 responses, missed private and CD4 specificities.

This sequence originates from an adult who was a healthcare worker with PCR-confirmed SARS-CoV-2 infection or an uninfected control (not recorded which). The sample in question was whole blood, obtained at baseline. This chain joins TRBV11-3 and TRBJ2-1, with no clear D. As DNA, the CDR3 is TGTGCCAGCACCCTTGGGCCGGGCCTTCGAACTAATGAGCAGTTCTTC. This sequence encodes CASTLGPGLRTNEQFF.